Listed below are T cell receptor beta chains from one sample, sequenced in a study of response to subunit inactivated influenza vaccine. TCRdb reprocessed the RT-PCR reads with MiXCR, giving one entry per CDR3 protein. Among over 300,000 distinct CDR3 sequences listed, about a fifth were seen once. The sample was PBMCs from blood, taken 21 months after vaccination. The source of these receptors is a man aged 45 to 75 who received an inactivated influenza vaccine. The conserved cysteine and the conserved F or W are not part of the CDR3 here. The D gene is left open where the match is weak.

d_gene,v_gene,j_gene,CDR3aa
NA,TRBV11-3,TRBJ2-1,ASSLEEGSYNEQF
NA,TRBV7-2,TRBJ1-2,ASSSSPYGYT
TRBD2,TRBV29-1,TRBJ2-3,SVQGTSGRGTDTQY
TRBD2,TRBV29-1,TRBJ2-4,SVGAAGGKNIQY
TRBD1,TRBV4-2,TRBJ1-2,ASSQEGQEGGYT
TRBD2,TRBV5-1,TRBJ2-3,ASSPGLAGGLDTQY
TRBD1,TRBV25-1,TRBJ1-2,ASRGQAPGYGYT
TRBD2,TRBV20-1,TRBJ2-1,SARRPGLAAGEQF
NA,TRBV4-2,TRBJ1-2,ASSQETQGKAYGYT
NA,TRBV12-3/TRBV12-4,TRBJ2-1,ASSLALAQGSEQF
NA,TRBV5-1,TRBJ2-2,ASSPQGDVGAGELF
NA,TRBV29-1,TRBJ1-3,SVREGGGNTIY